A single sample is the source of the 32 T cell receptor beta chains below, sequenced in a study of T cell responses to AZD1222 COVID-19 vaccine. Sequenced by immunoSEQ multiplex PCR; TCRdb stores in-frame clones only, minus some. Among about 130,000 clones listed, approximately 90% were seen once. The sequencing used peripheral blood, collected on day 0 of AZD1222 vaccination. Receptors were obtained from an adult in good health.

The CDR3 region is CASSPQRGTQYF. The CDR3 DNA is TGTGCCAGCAGCCCCCAGCGGGGTACGCAGTATTTT. This sequence joins TRBV12-3 or TRBV12-4 and TRBJ2-3, with 7 nucleotides matching TRBD2. J gave up 8 bases and V 6 bases, and 5 bases lay outside the gene matches. The CDR3 consists of 12 residues.

This clone has a single count. This rearrangement joins TRBV10-1 to TRBJ2-7; a possible D gene is TRBD2 (6 bases). Trimming cost V 3 bases and J 6 bases, with 6 bases left between them. This CDR3 is built from 11 residues. Germline assignment: CDR1 WNHNN and CDR2 SYGVQD (reference sequence). Here the CDR3 reads CASSDGGEQYF. Written as DNA, the CDR3 is TGCGCCAGCAGTGACGGGGGCGAGCAGTACTTC.

This clone occurred once. The chain couples TRBV19 to TRBJ2-1; tentative D call: TRBD1 (6 bases). CDR1 LNHDA and CDR2 SQIVND come from the germline V gene (reference sequence). The CDR3 is 16 residues long. Trimming took off 4 bases at V and 7 bases at J, with 20 bases between the two ends. The CDR3 nucleotides are TGTGCCAGTAGTAGAGACCCAGGGGACCCAGGTAATGAGCAGTTCTTC. Translation: CASSRDPGDPGNEQFF.

The chain links TRBV10-2 to TRBJ2-4, with 8 bases aligning to TRBD2. The V gene's germline CDR1 is WSHSY and CDR2 SAAADI. V shed 7 bases, J shed 0 bases, and the junction held 8 bases outside the gene matches. This CDR3 comprises 16 residues. The CDR3 region has the DNA TGCGCCAGCACCTTTAGCGGGGTACTAGCCAAAAACATTCAGTACTTC. Protein sequence: CASTFSGVLAKNIQYF.

The V and J genes are TRBV3-1 (or the pseudogene TRBV3-2) and TRBJ2-5, with a weak D call TRBD2 (5 bases). Germline loops: CDR1 LGHDT, CDR2 YNNKEL (reference sequence). The length of the CDR3 is 14 residues. V lost 1 base and J lost 7, with 13 bases in between. The CDR3 region is CASSQASHLGTQYF. CDR3 sequence (DNA): TGTGCCAGCAGCCAAGCTAGCCACCTGGGGACCCAGTACTTC.

This chain uses TRBV19 with TRBJ2-3; no clear D. Trimming pared 1 base from V and 6 bases from J, leaving 8 bases between. This CDR3 comprises 13 residues. In germline, CDR1 is LNHDA, CDR2 SQIVND (reference sequence). The DNA for the CDR3 is TGTGCCAGTAGTATAGCCGCCCTCGATACGCAGTATTTT. It is translated as CASSIAALDTQYF.

The V gene is TRBV6-1, the J gene TRBJ2-1, with 12 bases aligning to TRBD2. CDR3 size: 15 residues. V shed 2 bases, J shed 8 bases, and the junction held 4 bases outside the gene matches. CDR1 and CDR2 (germline): MNHNS, SASEGT. The DNA of the CDR3 is TGTGCCAGCAGTGAACTAGCGGGGGGGGTCGATGAGCAGTTCTTC. Encoded protein: CASSELAGGVDEQFF.

The chain joins TRBV3-1 (or the pseudogene TRBV3-2) to TRBJ2-6; no firm D call. This CDR3 is 14 amino acids long. Germline assignment: CDR1 LGHDT and CDR2 YNNKEL (reference sequence). The V end was cut by 5 bases, the J end by 0 bases, with 5 bases between. The CDR3 sequence: CASSITSGANVLTF. The CDR3 region has the DNA TGTGCCAGCAGCATCACCTCTGGGGCCAACGTCCTGACTTTC.

The rearrangement uses TRBV4-3 and TRBJ1-2; maybe TRBD1 (5 bases). V lost 5 bases to trimming and J lost 2 bases, with 12 bases between them. Per germline, CDR1 LGHNA and CDR2 YSLEER. The length of the CDR3 is 14 residues. The CDR3 spells CASSVGEGNYGYTF. The CDR3 region has the DNA TGCGCCAGCAGCGTCGGGGAGGGGAACTATGGCTACACCTTC.

The genes are TRBV7-9 and TRBJ1-2; D gene uncertain. The CDR3 contains 15 residues. Per the germline V gene, CDR1 is SEHNR and CDR2 is FQNEAQ (reference sequence). Trimming removed 1 base at V and 6 bases at J, with 15 bases between. The CDR3 coding sequence is TGTGCCAGCAGCTTAGTCATACCGGGAGCCGATGGCTACACCTTC. Translated: CASSLVIPGADGYTF.

The rearrangement joins TRBV10-3 to TRBJ1-1, with 9 bases fitting TRBD1. Germline V gene data show CDR1 as ENHRY and CDR2 as SYGVKD. The V segment lost 3 bases and the J segment 7 bases; nucleotides outside the gene matches: 9. The CDR3 is 15 amino acids. The CDR3 here is CAISDVGQGAVEAFF. CDR3 nucleotide sequence: TGTGCCATCAGTGATGTGGGACAGGGAGCCGTTGAAGCTTTCTTT.

V usage is TRBV4-1 and J usage is TRBJ1-4; a possible D gene is TRBD1 (5 bases). Looked up from germline, CDR1 is MGHRA and CDR2 is YSYEKL. CDR3 length: 13 residues. V lost 8 bases and J lost 4, with 11 bases in between. The CDR3 nucleotides are TGCGCCAGCCTCGGGGGAATTAATGAAAAACTGTTTTTT. It encodes CASLGGINEKLFF.

This clone was recorded once. The V call is TRBV11-1, the J call TRBJ2-2; TRBD2 matches 10 bases. The trim removed 8 bases at V and 4 bases at J, leaving 4 bases unmatched. CDR1 and CDR2 from the germline V gene are SGHAT and FQDESV (reference sequence). The length of the CDR3 is 14 residues. The CDR3 protein is CASYTSGATGELFF. The CDR3 nucleotides are TGTGCCAGCTATACTAGCGGGGCCACCGGGGAGCTGTTTTTT.

The rearrangement links TRBV24-1 to TRBJ2-3; 7 bases line up with TRBD2. V was clipped by 4 bases and J by 2 bases; unmatched bases: 14. This CDR3 spans 18 amino acids. The germline V gene encodes CDR1 KGHDR and CDR2 SFDVKD. The CDR3 here is CATSDPLVGGVNTDTQYF. CDR3 DNA sequence: TGTGCCACCAGTGACCCACTGGTGGGGGGGGTTAACACAGATACGCAGTATTTT.

The genes are TRBV11-2 and TRBJ1-5, with a possible D match to TRBD1 (6 bases). From germline, CDR1 is SGHAT and CDR2 FQNNGV. Deletions cut 4 bases from V and 6 bases from J, with 22 bases between. The CDR3 sequence is 17 residues long. CDR3 loop: CASSSYRGGRGSQPQHF. CDR3 DNA: TGTGCCAGCAGCTCTTATAGGGGGGGCAGGGGAAGTCAGCCCCAGCATTTT. The whole variable domain, remainder taken from reference TRBV11-2 and TRBJ1-5, is EAGVAQSPRYKIIEKRQSVAFWCNPISGHATLYWYQQILGQGPKLLIQFQNNGVVDDSQLPKDRFSAERLKGVDSTLKIQPAKLEDSAVYLCASSSYRGGRGSQPQHFGDGTRLSIL.

This clone has more than one count but fewer than ten. The chain carries TRBV12-5 and TRBJ1-6; no reliable D call. Trimming took 2 bases from V and 6 from J, leaving 8 bases between them. The CDR3 totals 14 residues. Per the germline V gene, CDR1 is LGHNT and CDR2 is FRNRAP. The CDR3 is CASGLSSLNSPLHF. The CDR3 DNA sequence: TGTGCTAGTGGTTTGAGTAGTCTTAATTCACCCCTCCACTTT.

The chain recombines TRBV4-3 with TRBJ2-3; 8 nucleotides align to TRBD1. The germline V gene encodes CDR1 LGHNA and CDR2 YSLEER. CDR3 size: 17 residues. Trimming cost V 0 bases and J 2 bases; bases outside gene matches: 7. The CDR3 DNA follows: TGCGCCAGCAGCCAAGATCGCGGACAGGGATACACAGATACGCAGTATTTT. The encoded protein is CASSQDRGQGYTDTQYF.

This sequence joins TRBV7-3 and TRBJ1-2, with 7 positions matching TRBD1. Germline values: CDR1 SGHTA, CDR2 FQGTGA. CDR3 length equals 14 residues. J was trimmed by 5 bases and V by 3 bases; bases with no gene match: 6. The CDR3 is CASSFPGTVYGYTF. The DNA for the CDR3 is TGTGCCAGCAGCTTCCCCGGGACAGTATATGGCTACACCTTC.

This chain connects TRBV10-3 to TRBJ2-5; TRBD2 aligns across 9 bases. After removal of 10 bases from V and 0 bases from J, the junction contained 9 bases not matched to a gene. Per germline, CDR1 ENHRY and CDR2 SYGVKD. This CDR3 region has 15 residues. CDR3 loop: CATAGIAGDQETQYF. The CDR3 nucleotides read TGTGCCACTGCAGGTATAGCGGGGGACCAAGAGACCCAGTACTTC.

The chain links TRBV18 to TRBJ1-5; D may be TRBD1 (5 bases). Looked up from germline, CDR1 is KGHSH and CDR2 is LQKENI. CDR3 length: 17 amino acids. The V gene lost 2 bases and the J gene lost 3 bases, with 17 bases spanning the gap. The CDR3 protein is CASSPNAPTVYNQPQHF. The CDR3 coding sequence is TGTGCCAGCTCACCAAACGCGCCGACAGTTTACAATCAGCCCCAGCATTTT.

This chain uses TRBV12-3 or TRBV12-4 with TRBJ2-3; unclear D gene. Trimming shortened V by 6 bases and J by 7 bases, and 11 bases separated the two germline ends. The CDR3 has 12 amino acids. The DNA for the CDR3 is TGTGCCAGCAGCCCGGGCCATAATACGCAGTATTTT. Residues: CASSPGHNTQYF.

The chain joins TRBV19 to TRBJ1-6; the match to TRBD1 covers 7 bases. V dropped 6 bases and J dropped 10; count of bases not matched to a gene: 9. Germline assignment: CDR1 LNHDA and CDR2 SQIVND (reference sequence). The length of the CDR3 is 14 residues. As DNA, the CDR3 is TGTGCCAGTAGAACACAGGGGACGGGCTCACCCCTCCACTTT. Protein: CASRTQGTGSPLHF. The full variable domain, in which reference TRBV19 and TRBJ1-6 provide the parts outside the CDR3, is DGGITQSPKYLFRKEGQNVTLSCEQNLNHDAMYWYRQDPGQGLRLIYYSQIVNDFQKGDIAEGYSVSREKKESFPLTVTSAQKNPTAFYLCASRTQGTGSPLHFGNGTRLTVT.

This clone has just one count. V gene TRBV12-3 or TRBV12-4 combines with J gene TRBJ1-5; tentative D call: TRBD1 (6 bases). The CDR3 is 13 amino acids. Trimming took 3 bases from V and 11 from J, leaving 14 bases between them. The CDR3 spells CASSFGGPKSQHF. The DNA of the CDR3 is TGTGCCAGCAGTTTTGGGGGCCCCAAGTCCCAGCATTTT.

This chain's CDR3 is CASTPPTGGSHEQYF. The CDR3, as DNA: TGTGCCAGCACCCCCCCCACAGGGGGTTCCCACGAGCAGTACTTC. The chain uses TRBV7-9 and TRBJ2-7; 8 bases are a match to TRBD1. This CDR3 is 15 amino acids long. Germline assignment: CDR1 SEHNR and CDR2 FQNEAQ (reference sequence). V gave up 7 bases and J gave up 5 bases; unmatched junction bases: 13.

J is TRBJ2-1 and V is TRBV21-1; TRBD1 reflects the table's D call only, with no check against the DNA. TRBV21-1 is a listed pseudogene. The CDR3 runs to 15 residues. CDR3 bases: TGTGCCAGCAGCAAAGATGTGACAGCTACCAATGAGCAGTTCTTC. Protein sequence: CASSKDVTATNEQFF.

Worth noting for this clone: Mismatch with germline at one junction end may stem from a read error. The chain combines TRBV5-8 with TRBJ2-7; possibly TRBD2 for D (5 bases). This CDR3 has 13 amino acids. Per the germline V gene, CDR1 is SGHTS and CDR2 is YDEGEE. The chain's CDR3 is CASSPEALWPSGF. The CDR3 DNA sequence: TGTGCCAGCAGCCCGGAGGCCTTGTGGCCCAGCGGCTTC.

The chain recombines TRBV4-3 with TRBJ2-2; possible D gene TRBD1, 6 bases. V lost 0 bases and J lost 4, with 12 bases in between. There are 16 residues in the CDR3. Germline V gene data show CDR1 as LGHNA and CDR2 as YSLEER. The CDR3 loop is CASSQESAGVTGELFF. The CDR3 coding sequence is TGCGCCAGCAGCCAAGAATCCGCAGGGGTCACCGGGGAGCTGTTTTTT.

The chain has TRBV3-1 (or the pseudogene TRBV3-2) and TRBJ2-1; D is uncertain. The CDR3 has 16 amino acids. The V end was cut by 0 bases, the J end by 10 bases, with 19 bases between. The germline gives CDR1 LGHDT, CDR2 YNNKEL (reference sequence). Written as DNA, the CDR3 is TGTGCCAGCAGCCAAGATCTCTACCCCCGGGCCGGGGAGCAGTTCTTC. Translation gives CASSQDLYPRAGEQFF.

The chain joins TRBV20-1 to TRBJ1-5; D may be TRBD1 (5 bases). Germline values: CDR1 DFQATT, CDR2 SNEGSKA (reference sequence). CDR3 length: 16 residues. Between the trimmed V and J ends, which lost 3 bases and 1 base, there was a span of 16 bases. In DNA form, the CDR3 reads TGCAGTGCTAGTAGGGGAACGACGGGGAGCAATCAGCCCCAGCATTTT. Protein sequence: CSASRGTTGSNQPQHF.

This chain connects TRBV7-9 to TRBJ2-7, with 9 nucleotides matching TRBD1. CDR1 is SEHNR, CDR2 FQNEAQ, per germline (reference sequence). With 0 bases clipped from V and 5 bases from J, the junction kept 8 bases outside the gene matches. The CDR3 extends over 16 amino acids. The CDR3 DNA sequence: TGTGCCAGCAGCTTAGCCCGAGGACAGGGGTTCAACGAGCAGTACTTC. It codes for CASSLARGQGFNEQYF.

This clone appeared a few times. The chain couples TRBV10-1 to TRBJ2-7, with 12 bases that match TRBD2. In germline, CDR1 is WNHNN, CDR2 SYGVQD (reference sequence). The CDR3 runs to 16 residues. With V trimmed by 8 bases and J by 4 bases, 12 bases remained unmatched. This CDR3 reads CASARLAGDSPYEQYF. DNA of the CDR3: TGCGCCAGCGCCCGACTAGCGGGGGACTCCCCGTACGAGCAGTACTTC.

The J gene is TRBJ1-1, the V gene TRBV7-8, with TRBD1 matching 8 bases. The CDR3 sequence is 18 residues long. CDR1 and CDR2 from the germline V gene are SGHVS and FQNEAQ. V lost 5 bases to trimming and J lost 0 bases; unmatched junction nucleotides: 14. Here the CDR3 reads CASSGDRPLLEMNTEAFF. The CDR3 nucleotides read TGTGCCAGCAGCGGGGACAGGCCCTTATTGGAGATGAACACTGAAGCTTTCTTT.